A selection of T cell receptor beta chains follows, all from one sample in a study of response to subunit inactivated influenza vaccine. Each CDR3 protein gets one entry after TCRdb re-called the RT-PCR reads with MiXCR. Of roughly 760,000 distinct CDR3 sequences listed, 21% are singletons. Sample: PBMCs from blood, taken roughly 5 days after vaccination. The receptor set was obtained from a man aged 50-60 years who received an inactivated influenza vaccine. CDR3s include the opening cysteine and the closing phenylalanine or tryptophan. The D gene is left open where the match is weak. Clone size is shown for a subset of rows, as once, few, many or a class of expanded clone.

d_call j_call v_call clone_size cdr3_nt cdr3_aa
NA TRBJ1-2 TRBV20-1 NA TGCAGTGCTAGAGTAGTAGACGTCTATGGCTACACCTTC CSARVVDVYGYTF
TRBD2 TRBJ2-5 TRBV29-1 NA TGCAGCGTGGGGATGGGTAGCGGGGGTCAAGAGACCCAGTACTTC CSVGMGSGGQETQYF
TRBD1 TRBJ1-1 TRBV7-9 few TGTGCCACGGGACAGGGGGCGGTCACTGAAGCTTTCTTT CATGQGAVTEAFF
TRBD2 TRBJ2-7 TRBV3-1 NA TGTGCCAGCAGCCTGAAACTAGCGGGAGCCTCCTACGAGCAGTACTTC CASSLKLAGASYEQYF
NA TRBJ1-1 TRBV5-1 few TGCGCCAGCAGCTTGGAGGGTACGGACACTGAAGCTTTCTTT CASSLEGTDTEAFF
NA TRBJ2-6 TRBV4-2 few TGTGCCAGCAGCCAAGGTTGGATCTCTGGGGCCAACGTCCTGACTTTC CASSQGWISGANVLTF
NA TRBJ2-7 TRBV30 once TGTGCCTGGAGCGTATTTTCAGGGGCCGAGCAGTACTTC CAWSVFSGAEQYF
TRBD2 TRBJ2-7 TRBV27 NA TGTGCCAGCAGTTTAAGCAGCGGGAGGGTCTACGAGCAGTACTTC CASSLSSGRVYEQYF
TRBD2 TRBJ2-7 TRBV12-3/TRBV12-4 NA TGTGCCAGCAGCCAGTCGCCTAGCGGGGGGGCAAGGGAGCAGTACTTC CASSQSPSGGAREQYF
NA TRBJ2-2 TRBV6-5 NA TGTGCCAGCAGTTACTCGATGGGGTACACCGGGGAGCTGTTTTTT CASSYSMGYTGELFF
TRBD1 TRBJ2-3 TRBV29-1 few TGCAGCGTGAAAGACAGGGGAACAGATACGCAGTATTTT CSVKDRGTDTQYF
NA TRBJ2-7 TRBV4-2 NA TGTGCCAGCAGCCAAAAAACCCGGTCGGGCGAGCAGTACTTC CASSQKTRSGEQYF
NA TRBJ2-7 TRBV20-1 NA TGCAGTGCTAGAGAGGCCCGGAGGGCTGCCTACGAGCAGTACTTC CSAREARRAAYEQYF
NA TRBJ2-7 TRBV18 few TGTGCCAGCTCCCCCCCCGGCAGGAGACCCTACGAGCAGTACTTC CASSPPGRRPYEQYF
NA TRBJ2-5 TRBV5-5 NA TGTGCCAGCAGCCGCCCGGGACGTCAAGAGACCCAGTACTTC CASSRPGRQETQYF
TRBD2 TRBJ2-1 TRBV12-3/TRBV12-4 NA TGTGCCAGCAGTGTCGACGGGACTAGCGGGAGGGCCGACTTC CASSVDGTSGRADF
NA TRBJ2-5 TRBV5-1 NA TGCGCCAGCAGCTCGGGACCGCAGGAAGAGACCCAGTACTTC CASSSGPQEETQYF
NA TRBJ1-4 TRBV7-8 NA TGTGCCAGCAGCTTAGAGCCGGGGGCGGGTGAAAAACTGTTTTTT CASSLEPGAGEKLFF
NA TRBJ2-3 TRBV4-3 NA TGCGCCAGCAGCCAAGATATAAGGCCACCCAGCACAGATACGCAGTATTTT CASSQDIRPPSTDTQYF
NA TRBJ2-5 TRBV20-1 NA TGCAGTGCTAGAGATCTGCAGGGGCGAGAGACCCAGTACTTC CSARDLQGRETQYF
TRBD2 TRBJ2-1 TRBV20-1 many TGCAGTGCTAGTGGGACTAGCGGTTTTGATGAGCAGTTCTTC CSASGTSGFDEQFF
TRBD1 TRBJ2-7 TRBV5-1 NA TGCGCCAGCAGCCCCGGACAGGGGTTTAGATCCGAGCAGTACTTC CASSPGQGFRSEQYF
NA TRBJ2-1 TRBV7-9 NA TGTGCCAGCAGTCCGAGAGCAGGGATCTCCTACAATGAGCAGTTCTTC CASSPRAGISYNEQFF
NA TRBJ2-2 TRBV15 NA TGTGCCACCAGCAGAGTGTACCAAGGGGGGCCGAACACCGGGGAGCTGTTTTTT CATSRVYQGGPNTGELFF
NA TRBJ2-3 TRBV27 few TGTGCCAGCAGTTTTCAGGGGCCCACAGATACGCAGTATTTT CASSFQGPTDTQYF
TRBD1 TRBJ2-2 TRBV20-1 NA TGCAGTGCCACCACGGGGGCAGGGGGCTTCGCCGGGGAGCTGTTTTTT CSATTGAGGFAGELFF
NA TRBJ2-2 TRBV8-2 NA TGTGCCAGCAGCTCTGGGCTCCGGGGGCTGTTTTTT CASSSGLRGLFF
NA TRBJ2-2 TRBV6-5 NA TGTGCCAGCAGTTACTTGGAGGGCTTAGATATTCGGGACACCGGGGAGCTGTTTTTT CASSYLEGLDIRDTGELFF
NA TRBJ2-2 TRBV4-2 NA TGTGCCAGCAGCCAAGGGTTAACAGGCACCGGGGAGCTGTTTTTT CASSQGLTGTGELFF
NA TRBJ2-7 TRBV12-3/TRBV12-4 NA TGTGCCAGCAGTTTAGACAGGGTACCCTACGAGCAGTACTTC CASSLDRVPYEQYF
NA TRBJ2-7 TRBV11-2 many TGTGCCAGCAGCTTAGTAGCCCACGGTGGCAAGGGGAGCTCCTACGAGCAGTACTTC CASSLVAHGGKGSSYEQYF
NA TRBJ2-4 TRBV7-2 few TGTGCCAGCAGCTCGCAGACGGGAGCCAAAAACATTCAGTACTTC CASSSQTGAKNIQYF
TRBD2 TRBJ2-1 TRBV14 NA TGTGCCAGCAGCCAATATCGACCGGGACTAGCATCTGGCAATGAGCAGTTCTTC CASSQYRPGLASGNEQFF
TRBD2 TRBJ2-3 TRBV7-2 NA TGTGCCAGCAGCTCAAGGGAACTAGCGGGGGGGTTAGATACGCAGTATTTT CASSSRELAGGLDTQYF
NA TRBJ2-3 TRBV9 NA TGTGCCAGCAGCGTAGATCCGGGACGCACAGATACGCAGTATTTT CASSVDPGRTDTQYF
TRBD1 TRBJ1-2 TRBV19 NA TGTGCCAGTAGTTGGCAGGGGGCAGCGTTTGGCTACACCTTC CASSWQGAAFGYTF
NA TRBJ2-7 TRBV7-8 NA TGTGCCAGCAGCTTTCGCGGGGCAGAGTACGAGCAGTACTTC CASSFRGAEYEQYF
NA TRBJ2-7 TRBV20-1 few TGCAGTGCGGCCCAAGGGACCTACGAGCAGTACTTC CSAAQGTYEQYF
NA TRBJ1-1 TRBV5-6 many TGTGCCAGCAGCTTGGGCAGTGTTAGGGCTGAAGCTTTCTTT CASSLGSVRAEAFF
TRBD2 TRBJ2-1 TRBV12-3/TRBV12-4 many TGTGCCAGCAGTTTAATAGCGGGGGGAAGTAATGAGCAGTTCTTC CASSLIAGGSNEQFF
TRBD1 TRBJ2-7 TRBV13 NA TGTGCCAGCAGCTTAACAGGGGTCAACGAGCAGTACTTC CASSLTGVNEQYF
NA TRBJ1-1 TRBV4-3 NA TGCGCCAGCAGCCAAGATCTGGGACGCCTGACCGGCGGGCACACTGAAGCTTTCTTT CASSQDLGRLTGGHTEAFF
TRBD1 TRBJ2-1 TRBV7-9 NA TGTGCCAGCAGCCCCCGCGGACAGGGGTCAAACAATGAGCAGTTCTTC CASSPRGQGSNNEQFF
NA TRBJ2-4 TRBV18 NA TGTGCCAGCTCACCCGATGTCAGGGGCATTCAGTACTTC CASSPDVRGIQYF
NA TRBJ2-1 TRBV7-3 NA TGTGCCAGCAGCTTAGGTCCAGAGGACAATGAGCAGTTCTTC CASSLGPEDNEQFF
NA TRBJ1-1 TRBV5-1 few TGCGCCAGCAAGGTGAACACTAACACTGAAGCTTTCTTT CASKVNTNTEAFF